Sequencing of this T cell receptor beta chain was carried out in a study of beta chain features in type 1 diabetes. A CD45RO/CCR7/CD25/CD127/CD95/CD27 panel sorted naive, central memory, regulatory and stem cell-like memory CD4+ cells. In its sample, this clone was seen a few times. Every bit of the isolated RNA underwent reverse transcription, so sequencing read expressed TCRB transcripts. TCRdb's copy holds only in-frame clones and misses some; the assay was immunoSEQ multiplex PCR. The table shows 850,000 to 900,000 clones, with roughly 15% occurring only once. Germline CDR1 reads MDHEN; CDR2 reads SYDVKM. This CDR3 is built from 15 residues. V lost 6 bases and J 0 bases, leaving 13 bases between the germline ends.

The source material was naive CD4+ T cells from blood. This clonotype was sampled from a woman aged 18 to 35 in good health. The chain joins TRBV28 to TRBJ2-3, with no clear D. This CDR3 reads CASSKTQPSTDTQYF. CDR3 DNA sequence: TGTGCCAGCAGCAAGACCCAGCCTAGCACAGATACGCAGTATTTT.